These T cell receptor beta chains were read from a single sample in a study of blood T cell repertoires in COVID-19. Method: immunoSEQ multiplex PCR; TCRdb's copy keeps in-frame clones and lacks some. The sample holds around 270,000 clones, around 80% seen once. The specimen was peripheral blood. These receptors were taken from a man in his sixties with acute or convalescent COVID-19. The CDR3 runs from the conserved cysteine through the conserved F or W. D genes are given only for firm matches. Rows may omit the clone size; those that give it use once, few, many or a size class.

TRBJ2-3,TRBV9,17,NA,NA,TGTGCCAGCAGCGTAGGTATAGCGGTGAGAGGCACAGATACGCAGTATTTT,CASSVGIAVRGTDTQYF
TRBJ1-1,TRBV19,14,TRBD1,NA,TGTGCCAGTAACCGGGGACAGATGAACACTGAAGCTTTCTTT,CASNRGQMNTEAFF
TRBJ2-1,TRBV7-3,15,TRBD2,NA,TGTGCCAGCAGCTTGGGACTAGCACTCTACAATGAGCAGTTCTTC,CASSLGLALYNEQFF
TRBJ2-7,TRBV27,14,NA,NA,TGTGCCAGCAGTGCGACTAGTCTGGGATACGAGCAGTACTTC,CASSATSLGYEQYF
TRBJ1-6,TRBV19,16,NA,NA,TGTGCCAGTAAGAGGGCCCGATGGTCCTATAATTCACCCCTCCACTTT,CASKRARWSYNSPLHF
TRBJ2-7,TRBV5-6,12,TRBD2,NA,TGTGCCAGCAGCCAGCGGGGACTCGAGCAGTACTTC,CASSQRGLEQYF
TRBJ2-7,TRBV21-1,17,NA,NA,TGTGCCAGCAGCAAAGTCCGCTGTTGGCAGGGGGCGAACGAGCAGTACTTC,CASSKVRCWQGANEQYF
TRBJ2-2,TRBV7-6,18,TRBD2,NA,TGTGCCAGCAGCTACTTTGCAGCGGGAGTGAGGAACACCGGGGAGCTGTTTTTT,CASSYFAAGVRNTGELFF
TRBJ2-2,TRBV9,14,TRBD2,NA,TGTGCCAGCATGGCGGGGGGGCCGACCGGGGAGCTGTTTTTT,CASMAGGPTGELFF
TRBJ1-2,TRBV5-6,19,TRBD1,NA,TGTGCCAGCAGACCCCCTCCGGGACAGGGGCCCACGCTAATGAGTGGCTACACCTTC,CASRPPPGQGPTLMSGYTF
TRBJ2-3,TRBV10-1,16,TRBD2,NA,TGCGCCAGCAGTGAGTCTCCGGGACTAGCGACAGATACGCAGTATTTT,CASSESPGLATDTQYF
TRBJ2-5,TRBV5-5,18,TRBD2,NA,TGTGCCAGCAGCTTACAGACTAGCGGGGGGGCCATTCGAGAGACCCAGTACTTC,CASSLQTSGGAIRETQYF
TRBJ1-2,TRBV7-9,16,TRBD1,NA,TGTGCCAGCAGCTTACCCGGGACAGGGGGTCTGGGTGGCTACACCTTC,CASSLPGTGGLGGYTF
TRBJ2-7,TRBV11-1,16,TRBD1,few,TGTGCCAGCAGCTTAGTTCCCCCCGGACAGGGCACCGAGCAGTACTTC,CASSLVPPGQGTEQYF
TRBJ1-3,TRBV6-5,15,TRBD1,NA,TGTGCCAGCAGGAAACAGGGGACGCCTGGAAACACCATATATTTT,CASRKQGTPGNTIYF
TRBJ1-1,TRBV6-5,15,NA,NA,TGTGCCAGCAGTTACTCTCCTATTTCGAACACTGAAGCTTTCTTT,CASSYSPISNTEAFF
TRBJ2-1,TRBV14,19,TRBD2,NA,TGTGCCAGCAGCCAAGAAAGGGGATTAGCGGGAGCCAATAACAATGAGCAGTTCTTC,CASSQERGLAGANNNEQFF
TRBJ2-5,TRBV4-1,18,TRBD1,NA,TGCGCCAGCAGCCAAGCATTAGGACAGGGCAACTCCCAAGAGACCCAGTACTTC,CASSQALGQGNSQETQYF
TRBJ1-1,TRBV12-5,12,NA,few,TGTGCTAGTTCACTCGGGTGGACTGAAGCTTTCTTT,CASSLGWTEAFF
TRBJ2-5,TRBV5-6,14,NA,NA,TGTGCCAGCAGCTTCGGACCGACAGAAGAGACCCAGTACTTC,CASSFGPTEETQYF
TRBJ1-2,TRBV18,12,TRBD1,NA,TGTGCCAGCTCAGGGACAGTTTATGGCTACACCTTC,CASSGTVYGYTF
TRBJ2-7,TRBV3-1/TRBV3-2,15,NA,NA,TGTGCCAGCAGCCCACAAAAACAGGGCTCCTACGAGCAGTACTTC,CASSPQKQGSYEQYF
TRBJ2-7,TRBV10-2,15,NA,NA,TGCGCCAGCAGTGAGTCGATGGGGCGCAACTACGAGCAGTACTTC,CASSESMGRNYEQYF
TRBJ1-6,TRBV7-2,14,TRBD1,NA,TGTGCCAGCAGCTTGCGGGACAGAGCTTCACCCCTCCACTTT,CASSLRDRASPLHF
TRBJ2-3,TRBV13,15,NA,NA,TGTGCCAGCAGCTTGACAGAGCACAGCACAGATACGCAGTATTTT,CASSLTEHSTDTQYF
TRBJ2-1,TRBV19,19,TRBD2,NA,TGTGCCAGTAGTCCCCGGGGACTAGCGGGCAGAAACTCCTACAATGAGCAGTTCTTC,CASSPRGLAGRNSYNEQFF
TRBJ2-7,TRBV27,14,TRBD2,NA,TGTGCCAGCAGTTTGTCTAGCGGCCTCTACGAGCAGTACTTC,CASSLSSGLYEQYF
TRBJ2-7,TRBV5-1,14,TRBD1,NA,TGCGCCAGCAGCCCGACAGGGGGCACCTACGAGCAGTACTTC,CASSPTGGTYEQYF
TRBJ2-7,TRBV7-2,15,NA,NA,TGTGCCAGCAGCTCGCTATCAGGGGTTGTGAACGAGCAGTACTTC,CASSSLSGVVNEQYF
TRBJ2-7,TRBV9,15,NA,NA,TGTGCCAGCAGCGTAGGGGACTTGAGCTCCTACGAGCAGTACTTC,CASSVGDLSSYEQYF
TRBJ1-4,TRBV3-1/TRBV3-2,15,NA,NA,TGTGCCAGCAGCCCGAGGACAGTTTTGGGTGAAAAACTGTTTTTT,CASSPRTVLGEKLFF
TRBJ2-2,TRBV11-2,14,NA,once,TGTGCCAGCAGCTTAGCAGGGAACACCGGGGAGCTGTTTTTT,CASSLAGNTGELFF
TRBJ2-5,TRBV6-6,16,TRBD2,NA,TGTGCCAGCAGACAACCTAGCGGGGGGGCCCAGGAGACCCAGTACTTC,CASRQPSGGAQETQYF
TRBJ2-1,TRBV29-1,15,NA,NA,TGCAGCGTTGAAGGCGGGGCGAGCTCCTACAATGAGCAGTTCTTC,CSVEGGASSYNEQFF
TRBJ2-5,TRBV5-1,14,TRBD2,NA,TGCGCCAGCAGCCTTTGGGGGGGCCAAGAGACCCAGTACTTC,CASSLWGGQETQYF
TRBJ1-2,TRBV4-1,14,NA,NA,TGCGCCAGCAGCCAAGAGGGGGCGAACTATGGCTACACCTTC,CASSQEGANYGYTF
TRBJ2-3,TRBV10-3,18,NA,once,TGTGCCATCAGGCCCTCAATTAATAGGGGAAAGGGCACAGATACGCAGTATTTT,CAIRPSINRGKGTDTQYF
TRBJ1-5,TRBV30,14,NA,few,TGTGCCTGGTCGACGGGGGGGGACAATCAGCCCCAGCATTTT,CAWSTGGDNQPQHF
TRBJ2-5,TRBV27,16,NA,NA,TGTGCCAGCAGTTTATCTGCGGCTAGCAGCCAAGAGACCCAGTACTTC,CASSLSAASSQETQYF
TRBJ2-7,TRBV5-1,13,TRBD1,NA,TGCGCCAGCACTGGGACAGGGAACTACGAGCAGTACTTC,CASTGTGNYEQYF
TRBJ2-7,TRBV6-2/TRBV6-3,14,NA,NA,TGTGCCAGCAGTTCGGGGGGACACCTCTACGAGCAGTACTTC,CASSSGGHLYEQYF
TRBJ1-2,TRBV29-1,14,NA,NA,TGCAGCGTTGAAGGCGCGGGGGGCTGGGGTGGCTACACCTTC,CSVEGAGGWGGYTF
TRBJ2-5,TRBV29-1,14,TRBD1,NA,TGCAGCGTTGAAGAAGGCCGACAGGGCGAGACCCAGTACTTC,CSVEEGRQGETQYF
TRBJ2-5,TRBV7-8,15,NA,NA,TGTGCCAGCAGCTTACGCCCCAGAAACCAAGAGACCCAGTACTTC,CASSLRPRNQETQYF
TRBJ2-2,TRBV9,17,NA,NA,TGTGCCAGCAGCGTAGTGGGGGCAGGGTATAACACCGGGGAGCTGTTTTTT,CASSVVGAGYNTGELFF
TRBJ2-7,TRBV6-1,14,TRBD1,NA,TGTGCCAGCAGTGCAGCAACAGGGGCCTACGAGCAGTACTTC,CASSAATGAYEQYF
TRBJ2-5,TRBV7-8,12,NA,NA,TGTGCCAGCAGCCACACAAAAGAGACCCAGTACTTC,CASSHTKETQYF
TRBJ1-5,TRBV29-1,16,NA,few,TGCAGCGTTAGTTTGGGGGGGGGATCGAACAATCAGCCCCAGCATTTT,CSVSLGGGSNNQPQHF
TRBJ1-1,TRBV7-9,15,NA,NA,TGTGCCAGCAGCCTTCGTACAGGTCGGGCAACTGAAGCTTTCTTT,CASSLRTGRATEAFF
TRBJ1-1,TRBV5-6,13,TRBD1,NA,TGTGCCAGCAGCAGATACAGGGGCGGGGAAGCTTTCTTT,CASSRYRGGEAFF
TRBJ2-2,TRBV30,13,NA,NA,TGTGCCTGGAGTGTACAGAACCCCGGGGAGCTGTTTTTT,CAWSVQNPGELFF